This T cell receptor (beta chain) was sequenced in a study of T cell changes during pregnancy in multiple sclerosis. Trimming cost V 4 bases and J 4 bases; bases outside gene matches: 8. Germline CDR1 is LGHNA and CDR2 is YNFKEQ. CDR3 length equals 16 residues. Libraries were prepared by immunoSEQ multiplex PCR; TCRdb keeps only in-frame clonotypes and omits some of them. There are roughly 40,000 clones in the sample; around 90% occur only once, and approximately 1% lies in the top ten. Sequenced here: CD4+ T cells from peripheral blood mononuclear cells, sampled after pregnancy. The rearrangement uses TRBV4-2 and TRBJ2-2; TRBD2 matches at 8 bases. This receptor was taken from a female donor with multiple sclerosis, enrolled in a pregnancy study. The CDR3 DNA reads as TGTGCCAGCAGCCCTCTGAGCGGGGGCCGCACCGGGGAGCTGTTTTTT. Translation: CASSPLSGGRTGELFF.